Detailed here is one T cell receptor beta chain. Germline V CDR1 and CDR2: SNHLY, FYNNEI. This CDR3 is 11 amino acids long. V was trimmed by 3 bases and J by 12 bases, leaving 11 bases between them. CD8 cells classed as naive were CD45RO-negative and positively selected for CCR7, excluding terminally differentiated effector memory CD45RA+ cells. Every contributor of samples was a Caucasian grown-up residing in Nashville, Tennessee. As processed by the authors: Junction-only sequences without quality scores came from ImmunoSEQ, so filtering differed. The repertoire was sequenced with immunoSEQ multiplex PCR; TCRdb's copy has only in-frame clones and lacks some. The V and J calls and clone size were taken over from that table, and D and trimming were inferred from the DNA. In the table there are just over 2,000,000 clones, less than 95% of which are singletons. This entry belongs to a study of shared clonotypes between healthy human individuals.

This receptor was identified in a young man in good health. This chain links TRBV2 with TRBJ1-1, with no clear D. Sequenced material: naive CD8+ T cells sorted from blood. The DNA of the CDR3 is TGTGCCAGCAGTGACGGGGTCCGACCTTTCTTT. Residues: CASSDGVRPFF.